This TCR beta chain was captured in a study of graft-versus-host responses after intestinal transplantation. On this clone: As yet, its antigen is unknown.

Points from the study as a whole: Graft-donor T cell macrochimerism in patients accompanied high graft-versus-host to host-versus-graft clonal ratios in allografts. GvH clones surfaced in recipient marrow, some emerging earlier in ileum or blood.

Repertoires were generated with immunoSEQ multiplex PCR, while TCRdb's copy carries only in-frame clones and drops some. The table shows approximately 97,000 clones, with roughly nine tenths occurring only once. The source of this sequence is a human donor who was the organ donor for an intestinal transplant. The source material was unstimulated CD4+ T cells sorted from spleen or lymph node cells, sampled before transplant.

CDR3 in amino acids: CASSLGRANTEAFF. The CDR3 DNA reads as TGTGCCAGCAGCTTAGGCAGGGCGAACACTGAAGCTTTCTTT. The chain is built from TRBV7-2 and TRBJ1-1; D possibly corresponds to TRBD1 (5 bases). The V and J ends lost 1 base and 1 base respectively, with 7 bases between them. CDR3 length: 14 residues. From germline, CDR1 is SGHTA and CDR2 FQGNSA.